This T cell receptor beta chain was recovered during a study of blood T cell repertoires in COVID-19. Trimming left V 7 bases short and J 5 bases short, with 20 bases between. This CDR3 is 15 amino acids long. The germline V gene has CDR1 SGHTA and CDR2 FQGNSA. The method was immunoSEQ multiplex PCR; TCRdb's version includes in-frame clones alone and lacks a portion of them. Found here are roughly 250,000 clones, roughly 84% of them singletons; the top ten hold approximately 14%. The sample taken for sequencing was peripheral blood. This receptor was taken from an older person with COVID-19, enrolled during active disease. V and J are TRBV7-2 and TRBJ2-5; D perhaps matches TRBD2 (5 bases). CDR3 loop: CASTGNSLEAETQYF. Here the CDR3 DNA reads TGTGCCAGCACCGGAAATTCACTAGAGGCGGAGACCCAGTACTTC.